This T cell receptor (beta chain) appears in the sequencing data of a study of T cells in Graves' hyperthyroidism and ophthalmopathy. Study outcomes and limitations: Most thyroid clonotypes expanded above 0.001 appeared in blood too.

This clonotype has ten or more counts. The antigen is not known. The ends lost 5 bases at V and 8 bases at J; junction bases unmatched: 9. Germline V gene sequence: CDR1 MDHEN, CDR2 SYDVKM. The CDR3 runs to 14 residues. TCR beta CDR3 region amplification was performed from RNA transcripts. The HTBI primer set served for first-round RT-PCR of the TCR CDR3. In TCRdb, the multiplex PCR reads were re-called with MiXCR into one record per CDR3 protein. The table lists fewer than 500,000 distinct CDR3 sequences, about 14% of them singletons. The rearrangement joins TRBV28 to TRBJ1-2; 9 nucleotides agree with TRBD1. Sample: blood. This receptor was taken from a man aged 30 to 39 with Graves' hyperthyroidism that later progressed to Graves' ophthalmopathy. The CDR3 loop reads CASSHRTGAGGYTF. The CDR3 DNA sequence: TGTGCCAGCAGTCACCGGACAGGGGCAGGAGGCTACACCTTC.